The next 9 T cell receptor beta chains were all read from a single sample in a study of PD-1 blockade in classical Hodgkin lymphoma. All patients relapsed after autologous stem cell transplantation, and brentuximab vedotin exposure varied. TCRdb's copy holds only in-frame clones and misses some; the assay was immunoSEQ multiplex PCR. The sample shows some 23,000 clones, 71% of them seen only once. Sequenced here: peripheral blood mononuclear cells (PBMCs), sampled at baseline. The receptors were gathered from a human donor with classical Hodgkin lymphoma.

This clone was found once. The rearrangement links TRBV6-1 to TRBJ1-2; 8 nucleotides line up with TRBD1. There are 15 residues in the CDR3. V lost 4 bases to trimming and J lost 6 bases; unmatched junction nucleotides: 10. CDR1 is MNHNS and CDR2 is SASEGT in the germline V gene. The CDR3 is CASSAAGGQVHGYTF. CDR3 nucleotide sequence: TGTGCCAGCAGTGCCGCGGGGGGACAGGTCCATGGCTACACCTTC.

V usage is TRBV5-1 and J usage is TRBJ2-2; 7 bases align to TRBD1. Unmatched junction bases numbered 8, after V lost 0 bases and J lost 3 bases. Per the germline V gene, CDR1 is SGHRS and CDR2 is YFSETQ. The CDR3 has 17 amino acids. CDR3: CASSLDRGYSDTGELFF. The CDR3 DNA sequence: TGCGCCAGCAGCTTGGACAGGGGTTACTCGGACACCGGGGAGCTGTTTTTT.

The chain recombines TRBV30 with TRBJ2-6, with 10 bases that match TRBD1. Germline-derived CDR1 and CDR2 are GTSNPN and SVGIG (reference sequence). The J segment lost 0 bases and the V segment lost 6 bases, leaving 5 bases of the junction unmatched. The CDR3 sequence is 16 residues long. The CDR3, as DNA: TGTGCCTGCTCCCGGACAGGGGGCTCTGGGGCCAACGTCCTGACTTTC. Its protein product is CACSRTGGSGANVLTF.

The chain recombines TRBV9 with TRBJ1-2, with D tentatively TRBD1 (5 bases). V lost 3 bases and J lost 6, with 24 bases in between. From germline, CDR1 is SGDLS and CDR2 YYNGEE. The CDR3 contains 17 residues. The CDR3 protein is CASSALSSGTPPNGYTF. The CDR3 nucleotides read TGTGCCAGCAGCGCACTATCCTCGGGGACCCCCCCCAATGGCTACACCTTC.

CDR3 amino acids: CASSQDTSTSGRLVTDTQYF. The CDR3 DNA follows: TGCGCCAGCAGCCAAGATACTTCGACTAGCGGGAGATTGGTGACAGATACGCAGTATTTT. This chain uses TRBV4-3 with TRBJ2-3, with TRBD2 matching over 12 bases. Per germline, CDR1 LGHNA and CDR2 YSLEER. Unmatched junction bases numbered 13, after V lost 0 bases and J lost 3 bases. CDR3 size: 20 residues.

In this sample, this clone is medium-sized. The J gene is TRBJ1-6, the V gene TRBV2; TRBD1 matches at 8 bases. Germline CDR1 reads SNHLY; CDR2 reads FYNNEI. Trimming cost V 4 bases and J 0 bases; bases outside gene matches: 5. CDR3 size: 17 residues. CDR3 amino acids: CASSGDRTRSYNSPLHF. In DNA form, the CDR3 reads TGTGCCAGCAGTGGGGACAGGACTCGCTCCTATAATTCACCCCTCCACTTT.

This clone has a handful of counts. The chain carries TRBV5-6 and TRBJ1-2; a weak D match, TRBD1 (5 bases). CDR1 is SGHDT and CDR2 is YYEEEE in the germline V gene. The V end was cut by 4 bases, the J end by 8 bases, with 12 bases between. This CDR3 has 12 amino acids. The CDR3: CASSTGTPGYTF. Written as DNA, the CDR3 is TGTGCCAGCAGCACCGGGACGCCGGGCTACACCTTC.

Notes on this clone: This clone may be a read error of a much larger clone one base away. The rearrangement joins TRBV2 to TRBJ2-1; 10 bases map to TRBD1. Germline values: CDR1 SNHLY, CDR2 FYNNEI. The CDR3 covers 15 residues. The CDR3 DNA reads TGTGCCAGCTACTCTGGACAGGGGGTTACCAATAAGCAGTTCTTC. It is translated as CASYSGQGVTNKQFF. The whole variable domain, remainder taken from reference TRBV2 and TRBJ2-1, is EPEVTQTPSHQVTQMGQEVILRCVPISNHLYFYWYRQILGQKVEFLVSFYNNEISEKSEIFDDQFSVERPDGSNFTLKIRSTKLEDSAMYFCASYSGQGVTNKQFFGPGTRLTVL.

The chain links TRBV2 to TRBJ2-3; D unclear. The CDR3 length is 11 residues. Germline assignment: CDR1 SNHLY and CDR2 FYNNEI. With 5 bases removed from V and 7 bases from J, the gap between germline ends came to 7 bases. The CDR3 nucleotides are TGTGCCAGCAGTTCTTGGTATACGCAGTATTTT. It encodes CASSSWYTQYF.